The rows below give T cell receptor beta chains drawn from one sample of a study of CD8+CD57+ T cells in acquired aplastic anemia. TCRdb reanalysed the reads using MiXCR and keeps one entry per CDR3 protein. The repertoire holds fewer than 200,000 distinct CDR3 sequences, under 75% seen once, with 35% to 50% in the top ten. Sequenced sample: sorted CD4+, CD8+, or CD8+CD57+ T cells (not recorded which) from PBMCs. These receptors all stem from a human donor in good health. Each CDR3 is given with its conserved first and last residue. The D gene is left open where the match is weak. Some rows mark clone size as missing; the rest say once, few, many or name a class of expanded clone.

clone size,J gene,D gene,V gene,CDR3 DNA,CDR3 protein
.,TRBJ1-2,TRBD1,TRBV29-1,TGCAGCGTGGGGGACAGCGGCTACACCTTC,CSVGDSGYTF
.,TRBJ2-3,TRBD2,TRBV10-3,TGTGCCATCACTGAAGCGGGGGGGCAGGGGGATACGCAGTATTTT,CAITEAGGQGDTQYF
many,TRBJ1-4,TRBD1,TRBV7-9,TGTGCCAGCAGCTCCCAGACAGGGGGACTTGAAAAACTGTTTTTT,CASSSQTGGLEKLFF
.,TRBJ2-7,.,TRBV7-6,TGTACCAGCAGCTTAAATATCCGGGACAACTACGAGCAGTACTTC,CTSSLNIRDNYEQYF
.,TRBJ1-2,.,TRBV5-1,TGCGCCAGCAGCTTAGGGGGGGCGGAGGACTATGGCTACACCTTC,CASSLGGAEDYGYTF
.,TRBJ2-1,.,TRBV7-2,TGTGCCAGCAGCTTAGGGGCCAAGCAGTTCTTC,CASSLGAKQFF
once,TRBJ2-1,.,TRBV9,TGTGCCAGCAGCTTTGAAACTAGTGAGCAGTTCTTC,CASSFETSEQFF
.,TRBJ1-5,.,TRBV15,TGTGCCACCGGATCGGACAGCAATCAGCCCCAGCATTTT,CATGSDSNQPQHF
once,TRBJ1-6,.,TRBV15,TGTGCCACCAGCACACTCCATGGGGGTAATTCACCCCTCCACTTT,CATSTLHGGNSPLHF
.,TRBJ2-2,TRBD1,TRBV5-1,TGCGCCAGCAGCGCCGGACAGGGGAAGGGGGAGCTGTTTTTT,CASSAGQGKGELFF
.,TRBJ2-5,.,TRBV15,TGTGCCACCAGCTCGACGGACTTCCAAGAGACCCAGTACTTC,CATSSTDFQETQYF
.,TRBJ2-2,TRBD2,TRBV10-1,TGCGCCAGCAGTGAGTCGGGAGTAGCGGGAGTCACCGGGGAGCTGTTTTTT,CASSESGVAGVTGELFF
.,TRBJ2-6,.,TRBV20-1,TGCAGTGCTAGCTCGGAGGGGAGCAACTCTGGGGCCAACGTCCTGACTTTC,CSASSEGSNSGANVLTF
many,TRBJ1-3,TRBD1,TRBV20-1,TGCAGTGCCCTTGGGACAGGTCCTTCTGGAAACACCATATATTTT,CSALGTGPSGNTIYF
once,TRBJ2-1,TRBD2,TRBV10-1,TGCGCCAGCAGTGAGTCGCGACTAGCCCATGAGCAGTTCTTC,CASSESRLAHEQFF
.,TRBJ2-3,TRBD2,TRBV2,TGTGCCAGCAGTTCTGGCGCTAGCGGGGCAGATACGCAGTATTTT,CASSSGASGADTQYF